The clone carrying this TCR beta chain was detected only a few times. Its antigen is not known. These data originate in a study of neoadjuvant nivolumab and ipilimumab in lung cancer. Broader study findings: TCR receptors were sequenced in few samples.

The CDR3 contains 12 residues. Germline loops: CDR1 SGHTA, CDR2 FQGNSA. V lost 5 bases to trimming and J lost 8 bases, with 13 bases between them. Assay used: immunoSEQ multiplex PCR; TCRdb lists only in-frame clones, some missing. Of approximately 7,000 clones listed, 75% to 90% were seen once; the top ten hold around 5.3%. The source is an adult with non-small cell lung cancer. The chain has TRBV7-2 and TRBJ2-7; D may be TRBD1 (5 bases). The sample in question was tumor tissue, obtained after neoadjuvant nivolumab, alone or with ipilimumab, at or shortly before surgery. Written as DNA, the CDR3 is TGTGCCAGCAGCCCCGAGTTGGGGCAGCAGTACTTC. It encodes CASSPELGQQYF.